Listed here is a single T cell receptor beta chain. No antigen is known for it. The sample holds no much larger clone one base away, and base qualities are not on file. Each collaborating institution followed its own protocols to collect whole blood in K2EDTA tubes. Collaborator samples were shipped for TCRbeta analysis as frozen whole blood, isolated PBMCs, or DNA extracted from either sample type. The immunoSEQ Assay, a bias-controlled multiplex PCR, was used to amplify TCRbeta CDR3 regions from genomic DNA. The original methods were these. The number of nucleated cells in each sample was estimated from the amplification of reference gene primers within the assay. To quantify the absolute abundance of each unique TCRbeta CDR3 rearrangement, sequence reads were collapsed and filtered. For each sample, productive Simpson clonality was calculated by taking the square root of Simpson's diversity index across productive rearrangements. This immuneACCESS table, as held by TCRdb, lists in-frame sequences with V and J called but not all clones. Of the missing ones, under half trace to an unresolved V gene in checked studies; the others have no known cause. For V, J and clone size, that table is used; D and trimming come from the DNA. The sample yields 77,000 or so clones; 85% to 90% were counted once. The top ten hold roughly 4.4% of the sample.

This sample was included in a study of blood T cell repertoires in COVID-19 (dated by TCRdb to about 2020). A note on the overall study: Samples covering the acute and convalescent phases of COVID-19 were provided by collaborators in the United States, Italy and Spain. Nearly every sample came with metadata listing a de-identified subject ID, COVID-19 status, age in years and sex. The samples were drawn from the first 160 participants of the ongoing ImmuneRACE study and from over a thousand subjects provided by 6 global collaborators. Deeply sampled blood TCRbeta repertoires from subjects exposed to, actively infected with, or recovered from COVID-19 were included in the dataset. A freely available public database, intended as a resource for researchers studying the immune response to SARS-CoV-2, is where the repertoires were released. Where available, HLA class I and class II types were taken from metadata supplied by the sample provider and were not determined by assay-based typing. The material from the prospective study consisted of cDNA or gDNA derived from T cells, B-cell-depleted T cells, or PBMCs.

The CDR3 runs 16 residues from the cysteine to the phenylalanine. Only the CDR3 DNA stays, 48 bases, in frame from base 1. According to the germline V gene, CDR1 reads KGHSH and CDR2 reads LQKENI. For this chain, trimming is 3 bases at the V end and 4 bases at the J end, and the number of junction bases without a gene match is 5. Study-wide conclusions, independent of this receptor: Clinical and demographic metadata were provided uncurated, with the amount varying by source and participant.

The sequence joins TRBV18 to TRBJ1-4; 10 middle bases align to TRBD1. The TCR originated in a man aged 50 or older with active COVID-19. What was sequenced was peripheral blood. CDR3 protein: CASSPVRTGGNEKLFF. The DNA sequence is given as TGTGCCAGCTCACCGGTTAGGACAGGGGGTAATGAAAAACTGTTTTTT.